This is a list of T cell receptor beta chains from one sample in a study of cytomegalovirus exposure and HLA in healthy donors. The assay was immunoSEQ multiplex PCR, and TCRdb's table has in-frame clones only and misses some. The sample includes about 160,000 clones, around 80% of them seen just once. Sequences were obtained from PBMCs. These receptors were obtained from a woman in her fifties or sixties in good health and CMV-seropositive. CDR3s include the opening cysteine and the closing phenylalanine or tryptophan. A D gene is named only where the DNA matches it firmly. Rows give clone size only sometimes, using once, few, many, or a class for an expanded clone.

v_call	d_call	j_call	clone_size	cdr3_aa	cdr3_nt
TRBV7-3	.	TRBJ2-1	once	CASSSPPPNEQFF	TGTGCCAGCAGCTCCCCCCCTCCCAATGAGCAGTTCTTC
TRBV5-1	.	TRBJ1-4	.	CASSTGTFDNEKLFF	TGCGCCAGCAGTACGGGTACATTCGATAATGAAAAACTGTTTTTT
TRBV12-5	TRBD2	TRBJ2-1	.	CASGLVEKESGRATHEQFF	TGTGCTAGTGGTTTGGTAGAGAAAGAAAGCGGGAGGGCCACCCATGAGCAGTTCTTC
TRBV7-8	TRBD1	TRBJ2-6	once	CASSLVRRRTGRGANVLTF	TGTGCCAGCAGCTTAGTACGGCGGAGGACAGGGAGAGGGGCCAACGTCCTGACTTTC
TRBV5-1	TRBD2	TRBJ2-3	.	CASSSGLAGTDTQYF	TGCGCCAGCAGCTCGGGACTAGCGGGCACAGATACGCAGTATTTT
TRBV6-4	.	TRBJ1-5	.	CASSEQQDVQPQHF	TGTGCCAGCAGTGAACAACAGGATGTTCAGCCCCAGCATTTT
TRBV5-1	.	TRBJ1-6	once	CASSLQGVPDSPLHF	TGCGCCAGCAGCTTACAGGGAGTACCTGACTCACCCCTCCACTTT
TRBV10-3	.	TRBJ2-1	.	CADGGGQVGSVVNEQFF	TGTGCCGACGGGGGAGGACAGGTTGGTTCGGTTGTCAATGAGCAGTTCTTC
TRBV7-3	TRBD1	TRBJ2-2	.	CASSSGLGQDNTGELFF	TGTGCCAGCAGCTCCGGACTGGGACAGGACAACACCGGGGAGCTGTTTTTT
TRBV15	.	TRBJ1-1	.	CATSTRNTEAFF	TGTGCCACCAGCACCAGGAACACTGAAGCTTTCTTT
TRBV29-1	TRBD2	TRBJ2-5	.	CSVGGLGGFEETQYF	TGCAGCGTTGGTGGGTTGGGGGGGTTTGAAGAGACCCAGTACTTC
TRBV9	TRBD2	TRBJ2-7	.	CASSPGTSGGMYEQYF	TGTGCCAGCAGCCCAGGGACTAGCGGGGGAATGTACGAGCAGTACTTC
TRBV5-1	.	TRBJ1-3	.	CASSLSKPGDTIYF	TGCGCCAGCAGCTTGAGTAAACCCGGAGACACCATATATTTT
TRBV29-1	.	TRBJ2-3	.	CSVARGGPDTQYF	TGCAGCGTTGCGAGGGGGGGCCCAGATACGCAGTATTTT
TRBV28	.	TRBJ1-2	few	CASSFRVVGYGYTF	TGTGCCAGCAGTTTCAGGGTCGTAGGGTATGGCTACACCTTC
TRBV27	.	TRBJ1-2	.	CASSFFAGQLYGYTF	TGTGCCAGCAGTTTCTTTGCCGGACAGCTCTATGGCTACACCTTC
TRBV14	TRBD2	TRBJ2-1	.	CASSRYGTSGYNEQFF	TGTGCCAGCAGCCGCTACGGGACTAGCGGCTACAATGAGCAGTTCTTC
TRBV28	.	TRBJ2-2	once	CASIYRAVGAGELFF	TGTGCCAGTATTTACAGGGCCGTGGGGGCCGGGGAGCTGTTTTTT
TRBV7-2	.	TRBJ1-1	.	CASSLPGWYTEAFF	TGTGCCAGCAGCTTACCAGGGTGGTACACTGAAGCTTTCTTT
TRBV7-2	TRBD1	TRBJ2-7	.	CASSSKGRDRGGQYF	TGTGCCAGCAGCTCGAAGGGCAGGGACAGGGGAGGGCAGTACTTC
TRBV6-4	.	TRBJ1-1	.	CASSTEQNTEAFF	TGTGCCAGCAGTACAGAGCAGAACACTGAAGCTTTCTTT
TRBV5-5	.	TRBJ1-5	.	CASSFGSGANQPQHF	TGTGCCAGCAGCTTTGGGTCAGGGGCAAATCAGCCCCAGCATTTT
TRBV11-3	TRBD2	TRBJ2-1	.	CASAAGGQSDEQFF	TGTGCCAGCGCTGCGGGAGGGCAATCGGATGAGCAGTTCTTC
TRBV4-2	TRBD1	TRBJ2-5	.	CASSQDPGQEETQYF	TGTGCCAGCAGCCAAGATCCAGGACAGGAAGAGACCCAGTACTTC
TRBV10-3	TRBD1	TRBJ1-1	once	CATVPGQGNQAFF	TGTGCCACCGTCCCGGGACAGGGGAATCAAGCTTTCTTT
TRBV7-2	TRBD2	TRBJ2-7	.	CAGSLAGDQLGRGAYEQYF	TGTGCCGGCAGCTTAGCGGGGGATCAATTGGGACGGGGGGCCTACGAGCAGTACTTC
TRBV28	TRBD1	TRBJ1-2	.	CAGGQVNYGYTF	TGTGCCGGCGGACAGGTTAACTATGGCTACACCTTC
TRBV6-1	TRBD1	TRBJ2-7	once	CASRVGQGISYEQYF	TGTGCCAGCAGAGTGGGACAGGGTATATCCTACGAGCAGTACTTC
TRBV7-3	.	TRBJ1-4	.	CASSPGHSTNEKLFF	TGTGCCAGCAGCCCGGGACATTCAACTAATGAAAAACTGTTTTTT
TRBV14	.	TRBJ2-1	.	CASSQFGGANEQFF	TGTGCCAGCAGCCAGTTTGGGGGGGCCAATGAGCAGTTCTTC
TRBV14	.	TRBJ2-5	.	CASSPSTSWRETQYF	TGTGCCAGCAGCCCTTCTACTAGCTGGAGAGAGACCCAGTACTTC
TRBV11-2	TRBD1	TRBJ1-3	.	CASSLAGQVSSGNTIYF	TGTGCCAGCAGCTTAGCGGGACAGGTCAGCTCTGGAAACACCATATATTTT
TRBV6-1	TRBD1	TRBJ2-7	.	CASSGQGVLGEQYF	TGTGCCAGCAGTGGACAGGGGGTCTTAGGCGAGCAGTACTTC
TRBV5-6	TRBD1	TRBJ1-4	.	CASSLVRGRTNEKLFF	TGTGCCAGCAGCTTGGTCAGGGGGCGAACTAATGAAAAACTGTTTTTT
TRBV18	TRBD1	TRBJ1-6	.	CASSQAGTGTPSSPLHF	TGTGCCAGCTCACAAGCCGGGACAGGGACTCCCAGCTCACCCCTCCACTTT
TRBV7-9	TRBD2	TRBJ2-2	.	CASSLKAGVATGELFF	TGTGCCAGCAGCTTAAAAGCGGGAGTGGCTACGGGGGAGCTGTTTTTT
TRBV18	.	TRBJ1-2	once	CASSPFTAANYGYTF	TGTGCCAGCTCACCATTTACAGCAGCTAACTATGGCTACACCTTC
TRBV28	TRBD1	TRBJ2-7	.	CASSRLSGQTYEQYF	TGTGCCAGCAGTCGACTATCGGGACAGACCTACGAGCAGTACTTC
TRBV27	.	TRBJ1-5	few	CASSPRYNSNQPQHF	TGTGCCAGCAGTCCTAGGTATAATAGCAATCAGCCCCAGCATTTT
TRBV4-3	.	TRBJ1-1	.	CASSPQGLNTEAFF	TGCGCCAGCAGCCCACAGGGCCTGAACACTGAAGCTTTCTTT
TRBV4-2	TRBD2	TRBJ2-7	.	CASSQGSSGGPTGGKQYF	TGTGCCAGCAGCCAAGGGTCAAGCGGGGGGCCAACTGGGGGAAAGCAGTACTTC
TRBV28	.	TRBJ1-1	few	CASSPGGASTEAFF	TGTGCCAGCAGTCCGGGGGGGGCGAGCACTGAAGCTTTCTTT
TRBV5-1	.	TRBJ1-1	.	CASSLNPLSGTEAFF	TGCGCCAGCAGCTTGAACCCCCTGTCGGGCACTGAAGCTTTCTTT
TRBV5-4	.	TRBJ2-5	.	CASSLQQGRQETQYF	TGTGCCAGCAGCTTGCAGCAGGGGCGCCAGGAGACCCAGTACTTC
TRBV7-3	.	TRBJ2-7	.	CASSSMGGGEANNSYEQYF	TGTGCCAGCAGCTCCATGGGGGGTGGGGAAGCGAACAATTCCTACGAGCAGTACTTC
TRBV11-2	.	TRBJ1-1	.	CASSLVRAGRAFF	TGTGCCAGCAGCTTAGTCAGGGCCGGGAGAGCTTTCTTT
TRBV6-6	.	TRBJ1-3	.	CASTLQSSGNTIYF	TGTGCCAGCACCCTACAGAGCTCTGGAAACACCATATATTTT
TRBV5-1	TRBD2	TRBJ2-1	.	CASTPLAGSSYNEQFF	TGCGCCAGCACTCCTCTAGCGGGGAGCTCCTACAATGAGCAGTTCTTC
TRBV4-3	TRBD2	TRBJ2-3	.	CASSPGTSGRGTDTQYF	TGCGCCAGCAGCCCTGGGACTAGCGGGAGGGGCACAGATACGCAGTATTTT
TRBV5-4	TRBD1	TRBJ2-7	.	CASSLRDRNGYEQYF	TGTGCCAGCAGCTTAAGGGACAGAAACGGCTACGAGCAGTACTTC
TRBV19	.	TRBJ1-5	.	CASRGRQDNQPQHF	TGTGCCAGTAGAGGCCGACAGGACAATCAGCCCCAGCATTTT
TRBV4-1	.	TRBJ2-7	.	CVCKQKAAYEQYF	TGTGTTTGCAAGCAGAAGGCGGCATACGAGCAGTACTTC
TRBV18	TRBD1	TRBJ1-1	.	CASSPPTGGSGAEAFF	TGTGCCAGCTCACCACCGACAGGGGGCTCGGGCGCTGAAGCTTTCTTT
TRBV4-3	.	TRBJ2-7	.	CASSQDRTLKAYEQYF	TGCGCCAGCAGCCAAGATCGGACACTTAAAGCCTACGAGCAGTACTTC
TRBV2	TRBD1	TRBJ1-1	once	CASSGTGGSNTEAFF	TGTGCCAGCAGTGGGACAGGGGGGTCGAACACTGAAGCTTTCTTT